The clone carrying this T cell receptor (beta chain) was detected many times. What it binds is not known. V lost 6 bases and J lost 10; bases outside the gene matches: 11. Looked up from germline, CDR1 is SGHRS and CDR2 is YFSETQ. The CDR3 is 14 residues long. The record originates from a study of T cells after yellow fever vaccination. Study results and limitations: Booster sampling recovered most clones from primary vaccination (96% CD4, approximately 88% CD8). Clonotypes appearing in both CD4 and CD8 compartments existed, and their share was small.

Template switching with 5'RACE generated the TCR cDNA and added a universal primer site and UMIs. MiXCR was run by TCRdb on the 5' RACE reads, yielding one entry per CDR3 protein. The data contain 400,000 or so distinct CDR3 sequences, roughly 6.2% of them singletons. Material: PBMCs, obtained 5 days after the yellow fever booster vaccination. The TCR was taken from a man under 40 who received the YFV17D yellow fever vaccine. V and J are TRBV5-1 and TRBJ2-1; 9 bases match TRBD2. Here the CDR3 reads CASTSQGLAREQFF. CDR3 sequence (DNA): TGCGCCAGCACCTCACAGGGACTAGCTAGGGAGCAGTTCTTC.